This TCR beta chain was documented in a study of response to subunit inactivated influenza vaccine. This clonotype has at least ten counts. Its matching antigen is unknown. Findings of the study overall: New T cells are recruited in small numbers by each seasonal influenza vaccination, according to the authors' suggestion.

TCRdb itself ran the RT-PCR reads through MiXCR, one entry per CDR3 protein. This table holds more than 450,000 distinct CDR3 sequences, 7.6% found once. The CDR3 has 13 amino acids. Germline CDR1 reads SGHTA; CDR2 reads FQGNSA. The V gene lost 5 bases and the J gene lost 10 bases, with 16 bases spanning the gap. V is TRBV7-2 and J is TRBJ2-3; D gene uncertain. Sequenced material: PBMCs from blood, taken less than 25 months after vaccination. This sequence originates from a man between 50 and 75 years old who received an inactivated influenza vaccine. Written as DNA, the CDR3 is TGTGCCAGCAGCCCCCCAAGTATTCTGTCGCAGTATTTT. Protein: CASSPPSILSQYF.